This note documents a single T cell receptor beta chain sequence. This sample is part of a study of blood T cell repertoires in COVID-19. This CDR3 region has 16 residues. Germline CDR1 is LNHDA and CDR2 is SQIVND (reference sequence). J gave up 1 base and V 1 base, and 2 bases lay outside the gene matches. Sequenced by immunoSEQ multiplex PCR; TCRdb stores in-frame clones only, minus some. The table records over 150,000 clones, around 90% of them present only once. Those who participated ranged in age from about 18 to 95 years and resided in approximately 23 US areas. The rearrangement uses TRBV19 and TRBJ2-2, with 8 nucleotides matching TRBD2. The sample taken for sequencing was PBMCs or T cells enriched from blood (not recorded which). This TCR came from a woman aged 25 to 39 who had recovered from COVID-19. CDR3 sequence: CASSIVLAVNTGELFF. DNA for the CDR3: TGTGCCAGTAGTATAGTACTAGCGGTGAACACCGGGGAGCTGTTTTTT. Complete variable domain (other parts from reference TRBV19 and TRBJ2-2): DGGITQSPKYLFRKEGQNVTLSCEQNLNHDAMYWYRQDPGQGLRLIYYSQIVNDFQKGDIAEGYSVSREKKESFPLTVTSAQKNPTAFYLCASSIVLAVNTGELFFGEGSRLTVL.